The 19 T cell receptor beta chains listed next were all sequenced from one sample in a study of circulating and synovial CD4+ cells in juvenile arthritis. Clones were sequenced by immunoSEQ multiplex PCR, and TCRdb holds only the in-frame ones, with some missing. Here the sample spans under 40,000 clones, 90% to 95% being singletons. The material sequenced was CD4+ T cells from blood. Receptors originate from a human donor with juvenile idiopathic arthritis.

This CDR3 is CASSPLQGYEQYF. CDR3 nucleotides: TGTGCCAGCAGCCCACTTCAGGGGTACGAGCAGTACTTC. The chain combines TRBV7-2 with TRBJ2-7; maybe TRBD1 (6 bases). V was shortened by 5 bases and J by 4 bases, with 12 bases between the two germline ends. This CDR3 contains 13 residues. Germline V CDR1 and CDR2: SGHTA, FQGNSA.

The CDR3 loop reads CASSLGGGEAFF. The CDR3 nucleotides are TGTGCCAGCTCACTCGGTGGTGGTGAAGCTTTCTTT. The V call is TRBV18, the J call TRBJ1-1; D unresolved. The CDR3 runs 12 residues. The V end was cut by 4 bases, the J end by 7 bases, with 10 bases between. Germline CDR1 and CDR2: KGHSH and LQKENI.

This clone occurred once. This chain uses TRBV9 with TRBJ1-3; 7 bases fit TRBD1. The length of the CDR3 is 16 residues. Germline V lookup: CDR1 SGDLS, CDR2 YYNGEE. V was clipped by 1 base and J by 2 bases; unmatched bases: 6. The CDR3 DNA follows: TGTGCCAGCAGCGTAAGAGAGGGGGCAACTGGAAACACCATATATTTT. This translates into CASSVREGATGNTIYF. The full variable domain, in which reference TRBV9 and TRBJ1-3 provide the parts outside the CDR3, is DSGVTQTPKHLITATGQRVTLRCSPRSGDLSVYWYQQSLDQGLQFLIQYYNGEERAKGNILERFSAQQFPDLHSELNLSSLELGDSALYFCASSVREGATGNTIYFGEGSWLTVV.

This chain joins TRBV6-6 and TRBJ1-5; D possibly corresponds to TRBD1 (6 bases). Germline values: CDR1 MNHNY, CDR2 SVGAGI (reference sequence). The CDR3 covers 12 residues. Trimming pared 4 bases from V and 7 bases from J, leaving 8 bases between. For the CDR3, the DNA is TGTGCCAGCAGTTCTCAGGGGCAGCCCCAGCATTTT. It translates to CASSSQGQPQHF.

This clone was picked up one time. The rearrangement joins TRBV18 to TRBJ2-3; TRBD2 matches 10 bases. This CDR3 comprises 17 residues. Germline values: CDR1 KGHSH, CDR2 LQKENI. V dropped 0 bases and J dropped 5; count of bases not matched to a gene: 8. The CDR3, as DNA: TGTGCCAGCTCACCACCCTCTCTAGCGGGGGTGGAAGATACGCAGTATTTT. This translates into CASSPPSLAGVEDTQYF.

This chain links TRBV7-9 with TRBJ2-7; a weak D match, TRBD2 (6 bases). Trimming took off 3 bases at V and 3 bases at J, with 12 bases between the two ends. Looked up from germline, CDR1 is SEHNR and CDR2 is FQNEAQ (reference sequence). The CDR3 is 14 residues long. The CDR3 DNA is TGTGCCAGCAGCTTCGGGACTGCGTTCTACGAGCAGTACTTC. Protein: CASSFGTAFYEQYF.

This sequence joins TRBV9 and TRBJ1-4, with TRBD1 matching 7 bases. The CDR3 sequence is 15 residues long. The germline V gene has CDR1 SGDLS and CDR2 YYNGEE. Losses at the gene ends were 5 bases for V and 12 bases for J; bases not matched to a gene: 16. The CDR3, as DNA: TGTGCCAGCAGTAAGGACACAGGGACCCAGGGGGAACTGTTTTTT. The encoded protein is CASSKDTGTQGELFF.

This sequence joins TRBV9 and TRBJ2-3; the match to TRBD2 covers 7 bases. CDR3 size: 16 residues. V was pared by 0 bases and J by 2 bases, with 6 bases of the junction left unmatched. Germline lookup yields CDR1 SGDLS and CDR2 YYNGEE. CDR3 in amino acids: CASSVEGGGTTDTQYF. CDR3 coding DNA: TGTGCCAGCAGCGTAGAGGGCGGGGGAACCACAGATACGCAGTATTTT.

The J gene is TRBJ1-4, the V gene TRBV5-5, with TRBD1 matching over 8 bases. Germline trimming cut 4 bases from V and 6 bases from J; bases unmatched to any gene: 5. The length of the CDR3 is 14 residues. Germline V gives CDR1 SGHKS, CDR2 YYEKEE (reference sequence). The CDR3 DNA reads as TGTGCCAGCAGCCGAGGGACAGGAGATGAAAAACTGTTTTTT. Translating it yields CASSRGTGDEKLFF.

This clone appeared a few times. V and J are TRBV6-1 and TRBJ2-7; 8 nucleotides align to TRBD1. This CDR3 contains 13 residues. Germline V gene lookup returns CDR1 MNHNS and CDR2 SASEGT. Trimming took 8 bases from V and 0 from J; bases not matched to a gene: 3. CDR3 region: CASDRGISYEQYF. CDR3 coding DNA: TGTGCCAGCGACAGGGGTATCTCCTACGAGCAGTACTTC.

This rearrangement joins TRBV28 to TRBJ2-6; 10 positions agree with TRBD1. Per the germline V gene, CDR1 is MDHEN and CDR2 is SYDVKM. The length of the CDR3 is 17 residues. V trimming: 6 bases; J trimming: 4 bases; junction bases outside the gene matches: 9. CDR3 in DNA: TGTGCCAGCAGACCCGGGACAGGGGCGCTAGGGGCCAACGTCCTGACTTTC. Amino acid sequence: CASRPGTGALGANVLTF.

The chain combines TRBV30 with TRBJ2-5; D perhaps matches TRBD2 (5 bases). The CDR3 loop spans 12 amino acids. Germline CDR1 is GTSNPN and CDR2 is SVGIG (reference sequence). The V gene lost 5 bases and the J gene lost 9 bases, with 16 bases spanning the gap. The CDR3 DNA reads as TGTGCCTGGGAGGACGGGGAGTGGGCCCAGTACTTC. Translation gives CAWEDGEWAQYF.

The rearrangement joins TRBV6-5 to TRBJ2-5, with TRBD2 as a possible D gene (6 bases). Per the germline V gene, CDR1 is MNHEY and CDR2 is SVGAGI. The CDR3 is made up of 15 amino acids. The V gene lost 0 bases and the J gene lost 5 bases, with 13 bases spanning the gap. Written as DNA, the CDR3 is TGTGCCAGCAGTTACTCCTTCGGGAGCCTTGAGACCCAGTACTTC. Amino acid sequence: CASSYSFGSLETQYF.

The gene calls are TRBV7-2 and TRBJ2-5; possible D gene TRBD1, 5 bases. CDR1 and CDR2 from the germline V gene are SGHTA and FQGNSA. CDR3 length: 14 residues. Trimming pared 2 bases from V and 1 base from J, leaving 8 bases between. CDR3 nucleotide sequence: TGTGCCAGCAGCTTAAGCAGGGTCCAAGAGACCCAGTACTTC. Amino acids: CASSLSRVQETQYF. The whole variable domain, remainder taken from reference TRBV7-2 and TRBJ2-5, is GAGVSQSPSNKVTEKGKDVELRCDPISGHTALYWYRQSLGQGLEFLIYFQGNSAPDKSGLPSDRFSAERTGGSVSTLTIQRTQQEDSAVYLCASSLSRVQETQYFGPGTRLLVL.

The rearrangement uses TRBV28 and TRBJ2-2, with 11 bases aligning to TRBD2. After removal of 5 bases from V and 0 bases from J, the junction contained 5 bases not matched to a gene. CDR3 length: 17 residues. Germline V gene sequence: CDR1 MDHEN, CDR2 SYDVKM. CDR3 loop: CASSTGTSGANTGELFF. Written as DNA, the CDR3 is TGTGCCAGCAGTACTGGGACTAGCGGCGCGAACACCGGGGAGCTGTTTTTT. The variable domain in full, completed from reference TRBV28 and TRBJ2-2, reads DVKVTQSSRYLVKRTGEKVFLECVQDMDHENMFWYRQDPGLGLRLIYFSYDVKMKEKGDIPEGYSVSREKKERFSLILESASTNQTSMYLCASSTGTSGANTGELFFGEGSRLTVL.

This sequence joins TRBV11-2 and TRBJ1-2, with D possibly matching TRBD1 (5 bases). Trimming took 5 bases from V and 3 from J, leaving 16 bases between them. CDR1 and CDR2 (germline): SGHAT, FQNNGV. There are 15 residues in the CDR3. CDR3 sequence (DNA): TGTGCCAGCAGCCCCGGACAATATCCCTACTATGGCTACACCTTC. Encoded protein: CASSPGQYPYYGYTF.

The chain employs TRBV19 and TRBJ2-1; 8 bases are shared with TRBD2. Germline CDR1 reads LNHDA; CDR2 reads SQIVND (reference sequence). Trimming at V came to 3 bases and at J to 9 bases, leaving 4 bases not matched to a gene. CDR3 length equals 13 residues. Here the CDR3 DNA reads TGTGCCAGTAGTATCCACGGGAGGGTTGAGCAGTTCTTC. It encodes CASSIHGRVEQFF.

This clone was detected a few times. The chain combines TRBV14 with TRBJ1-2, with a weak D call TRBD1 (6 bases). This CDR3 is built from 12 residues. Per germline, CDR1 SGHDN and CDR2 FVKESK. V was clipped by 4 bases and J by 4 bases, with 7 bases between them. The CDR3 DNA reads TGTGCCAGCAGCCCGGACAGCTATGGCTACACCTTC. Residues: CASSPDSYGYTF.

The V and J genes are TRBV10-2 and TRBJ2-5, with D tentatively TRBD1 (5 bases). Per germline, CDR1 WSHSY and CDR2 SAAADI. CDR3 length: 13 amino acids. V was clipped by 7 bases and J by 4 bases, with 13 bases between them. The CDR3 nucleotides read TGCGCCAGCATGGCAGGGATGCGAGAGACCCAGTACTTC. It encodes CASMAGMRETQYF.